This T cell receptor beta chain was profiled in a study of cytomegalovirus exposure and HLA in healthy donors. Looking at the study overall: Early released data comprised 80 million to 100 million unique TCRs from HLA-typed donors. Caucasian-associated ancestry cluster membership applied to about 77% of several hundred genotyped donors.

On this clone itself: Its antigen is as yet unknown.

CDR1 is SGHRS, CDR2 YFSETQ, per germline. This CDR3 spans 14 amino acids. V was pared by 2 bases and J by 3 bases, with 11 bases between. PCR was performed using 60 Vbeta and 13 Jbeta primers. This table comes from immunoSEQ multiplex PCR, and its TCRdb copy is limited to in-frame clones, with some not included. This sample carries tens of thousands of clones, less than 85% of them seen once, and the ten largest clones take roughly 8%. The study's findings and limits: Later analysis associated a missense DCLRE1C variant with TCR beta V- and J-gene trimming. Most subjects had HLA-A and HLA-B alleles reportedly predicted accurately by TCR beta sequences.

The chain is built from TRBV5-1 and TRBJ1-1, with D perhaps matching TRBD1 (5 bases). The sequence was collected from a woman under 40 in good health and CMV-seropositive. Sample: PBMCs. CDR3 amino acids: CASSFGGGDTEAFF. Written as DNA, the CDR3 is TGCGCCAGCAGCTTTGGGGGGGGTGACACTGAAGCTTTCTTT.